These T cell receptor beta chains were read from a single sample in a study of neurological immune-mediated disorders. Each CDR3 protein gets one entry after TCRdb re-called the 5' RACE reads with MiXCR. The sample shows more than 75,000 distinct CDR3 sequences, about 4% of them seen only once. Sequencing was performed on PBMCs. The receptor source for this set is a woman aged 55-70 years with multiple sclerosis. The CDR3 runs from the conserved cysteine through the conserved F or W. The D gene is left open where the match is weak. Expanded clones get a size class; other rows say once, few or many, or leave the size out.

d_gene | len | j_gene | abundance | v_gene | CDR3aa | CDR3nt
TRBD2 | 17 | TRBJ2-1 | many | TRBV3-1 | CASSQDTSSGGYNEQFF | TGTGCCAGCAGCCAAGATACATCTAGCGGGGGTTACAATGAGCAGTTCTTC
- | 11 | TRBJ1-2 | many | TRBV20-1 | CSARDSRGYTF | TGCAGTGCTAGAGATTCTCGTGGCTACACCTTC
- | 14 | TRBJ1-1 | many | TRBV27 | CASSFTPSNTEAFF | TGTGCCAGCAGTTTTACCCCCTCGAACACTGAAGCTTTCTTT
- | 14 | TRBJ2-7 | many | TRBV5-1 | CASSFGDLTYEQYF | TGCGCCAGCAGCTTTGGGGACCTTACCTACGAGCAGTACTTC
- | 13 | TRBJ1-1 | many | TRBV5-1 | CASSLVQGTEAFF | TGCGCCAGCAGCTTGGTTCAGGGCACTGAAGCTTTCTTT
- | 17 | TRBJ1-1 | many | TRBV5-1 | CASSLGYPQGAGREAFF | TGCGCCAGCAGCTTAGGGTACCCACAGGGAGCTGGTCGTGAAGCTTTCTTT
- | 15 | TRBJ1-5 | many | TRBV6-1 | CASREGGGYNQPQHF | TGTGCCAGCAGGGAAGGGGGAGGGTACAATCAGCCCCAGCATTTT
- | 14 | TRBJ1-1 | many | TRBV20-1 | CSARSGGGNTEAFF | TGCAGTGCAAGGTCTGGAGGAGGGAACACTGAAGCTTTCTTT
TRBD1 | 16 | TRBJ2-2 | many | TRBV14 | CASRQTGTGGTGELFF | TGTGCCAGCAGACAAACCGGGACAGGGGGCACCGGGGAGCTGTTTTTT
TRBD2 | 15 | TRBJ2-1 | many | TRBV11-2 | CASSAIAGLYNEQFF | TGTGCCAGCAGCGCTATAGCGGGCCTTTACAATGAGCAGTTCTTC
TRBD1 | 15 | TRBJ2-3 | many | TRBV28 | CASTPRRAGGDTQYF | TGTGCCAGCACTCCCAGGCGGGCAGGGGGAGATACGCAGTATTTT
- | 14 | TRBJ1-5 | few | TRBV12-3/TRBV12-4 | CASSLGMAGPPQHF | TGTGCCAGCAGTTTAGGGATGGCAGGCCCGCCCCAGCATTTT
- | 13 | TRBJ2-7 | many | TRBV5-1 | CASSGTSIYEQYF | TGCGCCAGCAGCGGCACATCGATCTACGAGCAGTACTTC
TRBD2 | 16 | TRBJ2-5 | many | TRBV20-1 | CSARVLAGGPLKTQYF | TGCAGTGCTAGAGTCCTAGCGGGGGGGCCTCTCAAGACCCAGTACTTC
- | 12 | TRBJ2-1 | many | TRBV20-1 | CSAREQPNEQFF | TGCAGTGCTAGAGAACAACCAAATGAGCAGTTCTTC
TRBD1 | 13 | TRBJ2-1 | many | TRBV7-8 | CASSRTGIHEQFF | TGTGCCAGCAGTAGGACAGGGATACATGAGCAGTTCTTC
- | 16 | TRBJ1-4 | many | TRBV7-2 | CASSRQAPLTNEKLFF | TGTGCCAGCAGTCGACAGGCGCCACTAACTAATGAAAAACTGTTTTTT
- | 13 | TRBJ1-1 | many | TRBV29-1 | CSVAPGGSTEAFF | TGCAGCGTCGCGCCTGGGGGGTCGACTGAAGCTTTCTTT
TRBD1 | 16 | TRBJ2-5 | few | TRBV5-1 | CASSSGDSLGQETQYF | TGCGCCAGCAGCTCCGGGGACAGCCTAGGGCAAGAGACCCAGTACTTC
TRBD1 | 15 | TRBJ2-3 | many | TRBV7-9 | CASSSPGQNTDTQYF | TGTGCCAGCAGCTCCCCGGGACAGAACACAGATACGCAGTATTTT
- | 13 | TRBJ1-2 | many | TRBV20-1 | CSARDPTAYGYTF | TGCAGTGCTAGAGATCCGACAGCATATGGCTACACCTTC
TRBD1 | 14 | TRBJ1-5 | many | TRBV7-2 | CASRPSGGIQPQHF | TGTGCCAGCAGGCCCTCAGGGGGAATACAGCCCCAGCATTTT
- | 14 | TRBJ2-1 | many | TRBV5-1 | CASSLAAGANEQFF | TGCGCCAGCAGCTTGGCTGCAGGGGCGAATGAGCAGTTCTTC
- | 13 | TRBJ2-7 | - | TRBV2 | CASSEPFVYEQYF | TGTGCCAGCAGTGAACCCTTCGTCTACGAGCAGTACTTC
TRBD1 | 13 | TRBJ1-2 | many | TRBV5-1 | CASSQTGNYGYTF | TGCGCCAGCAGCCAGACAGGGAACTATGGCTACACCTTC
TRBD1 | 15 | TRBJ2-1 | many | TRBV20-1 | CSAPPGQGMRNEQFF | TGCAGTGCCCCGCCCGGACAGGGTATGCGGAATGAGCAGTTCTTC
- | 12 | TRBJ2-1 | many | TRBV20-1 | CSARTVRQEQFF | TGCAGTGCTAGAACTGTTCGACAAGAGCAGTTCTTC
- | 14 | TRBJ2-3 | many | TRBV7-2 | CASRPGGYTDTQYF | TGTGCCAGCAGACCAGGAGGGTACACAGATACGCAGTATTTT
TRBD1 | 13 | TRBJ2-1 | many | TRBV19 | CASSSTGGSEQFF | TGTGCCAGTAGTTCGACAGGGGGCAGTGAGCAGTTCTTC
- | 14 | TRBJ1-6 | many | TRBV20-1 | CSASMQIYNSPLHF | TGCAGTGCTAGTATGCAGATCTATAATTCACCCCTCCACTTT
- | 15 | TRBJ1-2 | few | TRBV2 | CASSEGITPSGGYTF | TGTGCCAGCAGTGAGGGTATAACCCCAAGCGGTGGCTACACCTTC
- | 14 | TRBJ2-7 | many | TRBV12-3/TRBV12-4 | CASSFPGEAGEQYF | TGTGCCAGCAGTTTTCCTGGAGAGGCAGGCGAGCAGTACTTC
- | 15 | TRBJ2-1 | many | TRBV2 | CASSDLTGSYNEQFF | TGTGCCAGCAGTGATTTAACAGGCAGCTACAATGAGCAGTTCTTC
- | 14 | TRBJ1-5 | many | TRBV6-2/TRBV6-3 | CASSGQENNQPQHF | TGTGCCAGCAGTGGTCAGGAGAACAATCAGCCCCAGCATTTT
- | 15 | TRBJ2-1 | many | TRBV2 | CASSEQGSMYNEQFF | TGTGCCAGCAGTGAACAGGGGAGTATGTACAATGAGCAGTTCTTC
TRBD1 | 13 | TRBJ1-3 | many | TRBV12-3/TRBV12-4 | CASRAQGVHTIYF | TGTGCCAGCAGAGCACAGGGGGTACACACCATATATTTT
- | 15 | TRBJ2-7 | many | TRBV11-2 | CASSLSLRGNYEQYF | TGTGCCAGCAGCTTATCTTTGCGGGGAAACTACGAGCAGTACTTC
TRBD1 | 14 | TRBJ2-1 | many | TRBV14 | CASSRDRGSDEQFF | TGTGCCAGCAGCCGGGACAGGGGGTCCGATGAGCAGTTCTTC
TRBD1 | 15 | TRBJ1-1 | many | TRBV12-3/TRBV12-4 | CASMVLGTVNTEAFF | TGTGCCAGCATGGTTCTGGGGACAGTGAACACTGAAGCTTTCTTT